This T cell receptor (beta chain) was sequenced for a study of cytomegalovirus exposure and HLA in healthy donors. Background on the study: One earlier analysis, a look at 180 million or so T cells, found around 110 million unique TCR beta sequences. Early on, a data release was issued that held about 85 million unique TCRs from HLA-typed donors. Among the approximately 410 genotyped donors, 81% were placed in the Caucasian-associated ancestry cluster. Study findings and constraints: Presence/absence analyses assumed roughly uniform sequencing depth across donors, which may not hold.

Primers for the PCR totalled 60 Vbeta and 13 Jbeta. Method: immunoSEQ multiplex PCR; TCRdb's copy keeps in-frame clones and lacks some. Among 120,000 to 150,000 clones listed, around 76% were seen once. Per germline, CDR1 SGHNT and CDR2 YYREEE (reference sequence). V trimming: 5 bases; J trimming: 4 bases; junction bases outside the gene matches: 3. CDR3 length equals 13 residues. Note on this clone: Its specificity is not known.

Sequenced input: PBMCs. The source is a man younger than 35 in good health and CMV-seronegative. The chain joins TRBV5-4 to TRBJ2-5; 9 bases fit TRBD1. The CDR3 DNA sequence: TGTGCCAGCAGGACAGGGGGACGAGAGACCCAGTACTTC. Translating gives CASRTGGRETQYF.